The rows below give T cell receptor beta chains drawn from one sample of a study of blood T cell repertoires in COVID-19. The table came from immunoSEQ multiplex PCR; TCRdb's copy has only in-frame clones and leaves some out. The sample records some 290,000 clones, about 86% being singletons. The sample taken for sequencing was peripheral blood. The receptors come from a man between 18 and 35 years old with active or convalescent COVID-19. The CDR3 runs from the conserved cysteine through the conserved F or W. The D gene is left open where the match is weak. Expanded clones get a size class; other rows say once, few or many, or leave the size out.

abundance: .
d_gene: .
v_gene: TRBV6-5
j_gene: TRBJ2-1
CDR3nt: TGTGCCAGCAGGACAGGCCCCACACTTATTGAGCAGTTCTTC
CDR3aa: CASRTGPTLIEQFF

abundance: once
d_gene: .
v_gene: TRBV29-1
j_gene: TRBJ2-1
CDR3nt: TGCAGCGTTGTGGGGGGCTCCTACAATGAGCAGTTCTTC
CDR3aa: CSVVGGSYNEQFF

abundance: .
d_gene: TRBD2
v_gene: TRBV2
j_gene: TRBJ2-7
CDR3nt: TGTGCCAGCAGGAGCGGGGGGGCCTACGAGCAGTACTTC
CDR3aa: CASRSGGAYEQYF

abundance: .
d_gene: .
v_gene: TRBV5-6
j_gene: TRBJ2-5
CDR3nt: TGTGCCAGCAGTCTACTAGGGAAACAAGAGACCCAGTACTTC
CDR3aa: CASSLLGKQETQYF

abundance: few
d_gene: .
v_gene: TRBV2
j_gene: TRBJ1-2
CDR3nt: TGTGCCAGCAGTGTCTCCTATGGCTACACCTTC
CDR3aa: CASSVSYGYTF

abundance: .
d_gene: TRBD1
v_gene: TRBV19
j_gene: TRBJ1-5
CDR3nt: TGTGCCAGTAGTATAGATCACGGACAGGGTAATCAGCCCCAGCATTTT
CDR3aa: CASSIDHGQGNQPQHF

abundance: .
d_gene: .
v_gene: TRBV7-8
j_gene: TRBJ1-4
CDR3nt: TGTGCCAGCAGCTCTAGAAGGAGCGGTGAAAAACTGTTTTTT
CDR3aa: CASSSRRSGEKLFF

abundance: once
d_gene: .
v_gene: TRBV5-1
j_gene: TRBJ1-1
CDR3nt: TGCGCCAGCAGCTTGTCGGTCGGGGTGAACACTGAAGCTTTCTTT
CDR3aa: CASSLSVGVNTEAFF

abundance: once
d_gene: TRBD2
v_gene: TRBV15
j_gene: TRBJ2-1
CDR3nt: TGTGCCACCAGCAGAGTCCTAGCGGGAACCTACAATGAGCAGTTCTTC
CDR3aa: CATSRVLAGTYNEQFF

abundance: .
d_gene: .
v_gene: TRBV2
j_gene: TRBJ1-6
CDR3nt: TGTGCCAGCAGTGAAAGCCCCTCATCACCCCTCCACTTT
CDR3aa: CASSESPSSPLHF

abundance: .
d_gene: TRBD1
v_gene: TRBV12-5
j_gene: TRBJ1-5
CDR3nt: TGTGCTAGTGGTTTGGGGGGACAGGGTCGGCCCCAGCATTTT
CDR3aa: CASGLGGQGRPQHF

abundance: .
d_gene: .
v_gene: TRBV7-9
j_gene: TRBJ2-4
CDR3nt: TGTGCCAGCAGCCCCCGACTAGATTTAGCCAAAAACATTCAGTACTTC
CDR3aa: CASSPRLDLAKNIQYF

abundance: once
d_gene: TRBD2
v_gene: TRBV6-5
j_gene: TRBJ2-7
CDR3nt: TGTGCCACCGGGGAGCGGGAGGGTTACGAGCAGTACTTC
CDR3aa: CATGEREGYEQYF

abundance: .
d_gene: .
v_gene: TRBV6-1
j_gene: TRBJ1-5
CDR3nt: TGTGCCAGCAGTGACGACAGGTCCTATAGCAATCAGCCCCAGCATTTT
CDR3aa: CASSDDRSYSNQPQHF

abundance: .
d_gene: .
v_gene: TRBV7-9
j_gene: TRBJ1-2
CDR3nt: TGTGCCAGCACCGATGGCCTTTTCTATGGCTACACCTTC
CDR3aa: CASTDGLFYGYTF

abundance: .
d_gene: TRBD1
v_gene: TRBV7-2
j_gene: TRBJ2-5
CDR3nt: TGTGCCAGCAGCCCTAGGACAGGGCGCACAGGAGAGACCCAGTACTTC
CDR3aa: CASSPRTGRTGETQYF

abundance: .
d_gene: .
v_gene: TRBV5-6
j_gene: TRBJ2-3
CDR3nt: TGTGCCAGCTCTTTAGGCGGAGAGGGCGGGGATACGCAGTATTTT
CDR3aa: CASSLGGEGGDTQYF

abundance: .
d_gene: TRBD1
v_gene: TRBV6-1
j_gene: TRBJ1-1
CDR3nt: TGTGCCAGCAGTGATGGAGGGGGCCCCACTGAAGCTTTCTTT
CDR3aa: CASSDGGGPTEAFF

abundance: .
d_gene: .
v_gene: TRBV5-6
j_gene: TRBJ2-1
CDR3nt: TGTGCCAGCAGCTTGGGGAGTATCTATGAGCAGTTCTTC
CDR3aa: CASSLGSIYEQFF

abundance: .
d_gene: .
v_gene: TRBV7-2
j_gene: TRBJ2-1
CDR3nt: TGTGCCAGCAGCTTAGTGGACAGCCACAATGAGCAGTTCTTC
CDR3aa: CASSLVDSHNEQFF

abundance: .
d_gene: .
v_gene: TRBV30
j_gene: TRBJ1-5
CDR3nt: TGTGCCTGTAGTTCGGGCAATCAGCCCCAGCATTTT
CDR3aa: CACSSGNQPQHF

abundance: .
d_gene: .
v_gene: TRBV7-9
j_gene: TRBJ2-7
CDR3nt: TGTGCCAGCAGCTTTGGAGGGAAAATCACCCACGAGCAGTACTTC
CDR3aa: CASSFGGKITHEQYF

abundance: .
d_gene: TRBD2
v_gene: TRBV6-6
j_gene: TRBJ2-3
CDR3nt: TGTGCCAGCAGTCGAGCGAAGACTAGCTTCACAGATACGCAGTATTTT
CDR3aa: CASSRAKTSFTDTQYF

abundance: .
d_gene: TRBD1
v_gene: TRBV27
j_gene: TRBJ2-7
CDR3nt: TGTGCCAGCAGTTTCAGGGGGCGCGAGCAGTACTTC
CDR3aa: CASSFRGREQYF

abundance: few
d_gene: TRBD2
v_gene: TRBV4-3
j_gene: TRBJ2-2
CDR3nt: TGCGCCAGCAGCTCATTAGCGGGGCACACCGGGGAGCTGTTTTTT
CDR3aa: CASSSLAGHTGELFF

abundance: .
d_gene: .
v_gene: TRBV13
j_gene: TRBJ2-4
CDR3nt: TGTGCCAGCAGCTTGGGCTTAGCCAAAAACATTCAGTACTTC
CDR3aa: CASSLGLAKNIQYF

abundance: .
d_gene: TRBD2
v_gene: TRBV27
j_gene: TRBJ2-7
CDR3nt: TGTGCCAGCAGCTCCAGCGGGGGGGTGGAGTACTTC
CDR3aa: CASSSSGGVEYF

abundance: .
d_gene: .
v_gene: TRBV7-6
j_gene: TRBJ1-4
CDR3nt: TGTGCCAGCAGCTTAGCGGGGGCGGGGGGACCTGAAAAACTGTTTTTT
CDR3aa: CASSLAGAGGPEKLFF

abundance: .
d_gene: .
v_gene: TRBV27
j_gene: TRBJ1-4
CDR3nt: TGTGCCAGCAGTTTGCAGGGCCCGGCAACTAATGAAAAACTGTTTTTT
CDR3aa: CASSLQGPATNEKLFF

abundance: once
d_gene: TRBD2
v_gene: TRBV5-4
j_gene: TRBJ2-3
CDR3nt: TGTGCCAGCAGCTCACCTCTCTTCAGCGGGGCCTATACGCAGTATTTT
CDR3aa: CASSSPLFSGAYTQYF

abundance: .
d_gene: .
v_gene: TRBV7-2
j_gene: TRBJ1-3
CDR3nt: TGTGCCAGCAGCCTAGACACCTCTGGAAACACCATATATTTT
CDR3aa: CASSLDTSGNTIYF

abundance: few
d_gene: .
v_gene: TRBV19
j_gene: TRBJ2-7
CDR3nt: TGTGCCAGTAGTATGTTCGACGAGCAGTACTTC
CDR3aa: CASSMFDEQYF

abundance: once
d_gene: .
v_gene: TRBV9
j_gene: TRBJ1-3
CDR3nt: TGTGCCAGCAGCGTAGCTGGCGGGTTCTCTGGAAACACCATATATTTT
CDR3aa: CASSVAGGFSGNTIYF

abundance: .
d_gene: TRBD1
v_gene: TRBV2
j_gene: TRBJ1-4
CDR3nt: TGTGCCAGCAGACCCCGACAGGGGACGTGGGAAAAACTGTTTTTT
CDR3aa: CASRPRQGTWEKLFF

abundance: few
d_gene: .
v_gene: TRBV11-2
j_gene: TRBJ1-2
CDR3nt: TGTGCCAGCAGCTTCTCACAGGCCTATGGCTACACCTTC
CDR3aa: CASSFSQAYGYTF

abundance: .
d_gene: .
v_gene: TRBV10-3
j_gene: TRBJ2-3
CDR3nt: TGTGCCATCTTAGCAGATACGCAGTATTTT
CDR3aa: CAILADTQYF

abundance: .
d_gene: TRBD1
v_gene: TRBV10-3
j_gene: TRBJ2-2
CDR3nt: TGTGCCATCAACGGCCTAGGACAGGGCCCCTCGGAGGGGGAGCTGTTTTTT
CDR3aa: CAINGLGQGPSEGELFF

abundance: .
d_gene: .
v_gene: TRBV5-4
j_gene: TRBJ1-1
CDR3nt: TGTGCCAGCAGCGATGACGAGCGGAACACTGAAGCTTTCTTT
CDR3aa: CASSDDERNTEAFF

abundance: .
d_gene: TRBD2
v_gene: TRBV5-1
j_gene: TRBJ2-3
CDR3nt: TGCGCCAGCAGCCCGGGTGGGACTAGCGGGACCACAGATACGCAGTATTTT
CDR3aa: CASSPGGTSGTTDTQYF

abundance: .
d_gene: .
v_gene: TRBV11-2
j_gene: TRBJ1-1
CDR3nt: TGTGCCAGCAGCTTAACATCGACTGAAGCTTTCTTT
CDR3aa: CASSLTSTEAFF

abundance: .
d_gene: TRBD1
v_gene: TRBV11-3
j_gene: TRBJ1-1
CDR3nt: TGTGCCAGCAGCTTATCAAGGGGGCCCACTGAAGCTTTCTTT
CDR3aa: CASSLSRGPTEAFF

abundance: .
d_gene: TRBD1
v_gene: TRBV10-2
j_gene: TRBJ2-3
CDR3nt: TGCGCCAGCAGTGAACGGGACAGGGGAACAGATACGCAGTATTTT
CDR3aa: CASSERDRGTDTQYF

abundance: .
d_gene: .
v_gene: TRBV6-5
j_gene: TRBJ2-2
CDR3nt: TGTGCCAGCACGGTTTCTGCCGGGGAGCTGTTTTTT
CDR3aa: CASTVSAGELFF

abundance: .
d_gene: .
v_gene: TRBV19
j_gene: TRBJ2-7
CDR3nt: TGTGCCACCTCCCAGGGGATGGGTCTTTACGAGCAGTACTTC
CDR3aa: CATSQGMGLYEQYF

abundance: .
d_gene: .
v_gene: TRBV2
j_gene: TRBJ2-5
CDR3nt: TGTGCCAGCAATCGGAGGGACTCTTCGGAGACCCAGTACTTC
CDR3aa: CASNRRDSSETQYF

abundance: .
d_gene: .
v_gene: TRBV4-1
j_gene: TRBJ2-3
CDR3nt: TGCGCCAGCAGCCACAGGGGACATCTAAGCACAGATACGCAGTATTTT
CDR3aa: CASSHRGHLSTDTQYF